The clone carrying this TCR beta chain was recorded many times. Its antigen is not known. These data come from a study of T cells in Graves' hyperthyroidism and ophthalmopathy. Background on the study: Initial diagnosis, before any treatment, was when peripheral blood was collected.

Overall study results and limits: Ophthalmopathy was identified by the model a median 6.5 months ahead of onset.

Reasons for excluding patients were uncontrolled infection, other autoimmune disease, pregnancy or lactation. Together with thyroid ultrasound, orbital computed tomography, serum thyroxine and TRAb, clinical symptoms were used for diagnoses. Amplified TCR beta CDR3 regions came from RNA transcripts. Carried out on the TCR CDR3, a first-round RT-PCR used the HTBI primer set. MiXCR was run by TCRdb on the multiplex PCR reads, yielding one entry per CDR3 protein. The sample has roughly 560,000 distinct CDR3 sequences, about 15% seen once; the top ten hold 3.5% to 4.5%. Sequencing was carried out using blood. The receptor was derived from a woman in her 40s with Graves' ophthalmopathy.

The CDR3 DNA sequence: TGTGCCAGCAGGGTGGACAGCATGAACACTGAAGCTTTCTTT. It specifies CASRVDSMNTEAFF. The rearrangement links TRBV6-1 to TRBJ1-1, with D tentatively TRBD1 (6 bases). The CDR3 consists of 14 residues. The ends were cut back, 6 bases at V and 0 bases at J, with 11 bases in the middle. Germline lookup yields CDR1 MNHNS and CDR2 SASEGT.